This TCR beta chain is from a study of radiotherapy plus CTLA-4 blockade in lung cancer. For the study at large: There were objective responses in 18% of patients, and around 31% had disease control. Study-wide results and caveats: Reports identified early blood T cell clone dynamics, with interferon-beta, as the best response predictor. Expansion of tumor-derived TCR clones was observed in blood after radiotherapy plus ipilimumab.

Per the germline V gene, CDR1 is ENHRY and CDR2 is SYGVKD. V dropped 5 bases and J dropped 6; count of bases not matched to a gene: 2. The length of the CDR3 is 13 residues. Repertoires were generated with immunoSEQ multiplex PCR, while TCRdb's copy carries only in-frame clones and drops some. Among tens of thousands of clones listed, 60% to 85% were seen once. In its sample, this clone was seen a few times. Its specificity is unknown. This receptor was obtained from a human donor with non-small cell lung cancer who had a partial response to radiotherapy plus ipilimumab. Some clones in this sample may be carry-over from other donors' samples. The sequenced sample was peripheral blood, obtained from a patient treated with radiotherapy plus ipilimumab. This sequence joins TRBV10-3 and TRBJ1-4; 8 bases agree with TRBD1. The CDR3 loop reads CAISTGGDEKLFF. CDR3 sequence (DNA): TGTGCCATCAGTACAGGGGGGGATGAAAAACTGTTTTTT.